These 8 T cell receptor beta chains originate from one sample sequenced in a study of beta chain features in type 1 diabetes. The study, taken as a whole, reports: Among patients with Type 1 diabetes, TCRB CDR3s were moderately but significantly shorter in every one of the four CD4+ subsets.

Their antigen targets remain unknown. Every bit of the isolated RNA underwent reverse transcription, so sequencing read expressed TCRB transcripts. Assay: immunoSEQ multiplex PCR; the TCRdb copy retains only in-frame clones and omits some. The repertoire holds about 660,000 clones, with roughly 13% as singletons. Sequencing was done on a sample of naive CD4+ T cells from blood. These receptors all stem from a man younger than 30 with type 1 diabetes.

There are a few counts of this clone. The chain is built from TRBV30 and TRBJ2-1; D could derive from TRBD1 or TRBD2 (5 bases each). In germline, CDR1 is GTSNPN, CDR2 SVGIG (reference sequence). The CDR3 extends over 17 amino acids. The ends were cut back, 3 bases at V and 0 bases at J, with 18 bases in the middle. Here the CDR3 DNA reads TGTGCCTGGAGCAAGGGGTACACGGGGAGCTCCTACAATGAGCAGTTCTTC. It encodes CAWSKGYTGSSYNEQFF.

The chain has TRBV29-1 and TRBJ1-2; D perhaps matches TRBD1 (5 bases). Germline CDR1 is SQVTM and CDR2 is ANQGSEA. V shed 0 bases and J shed 3 bases, with 11 bases lying between them. The CDR3 runs 14 residues. CDR3 amino acids: CSVEDRGVYYGYTF. As DNA, the CDR3 is TGCAGCGTTGAAGATCGGGGGGTATACTATGGCTACACCTTC.

This chain links TRBV6-4 with TRBJ2-1; TRBD2 is a possible D gene (6 bases). The CDR3 extends over 12 amino acids. CDR1 is MRHNA, CDR2 SNTAGT, per germline. V was clipped by 4 bases and J by 10 bases, with 11 bases between them. The CDR3 here is CASSGGTGEQFF. CDR3 nucleotide sequence: TGTGCCAGCAGTGGGGGGACTGGGGAGCAGTTCTTC.

This chain joins TRBV23-1 and TRBJ1-1; maybe TRBD1 (5 bases). TRBV23-1 qualifies as an ORF whose function is uncertain. V was pared by 0 bases and J by 1 base, with 9 bases between. This CDR3 comprises 15 residues. DNA for the CDR3: TGCGCCAGCAGTCAATCACCCGGGGCGAACACTGAAGCTTTCTTT. Residues: CASSQSPGANTEAFF.

The chain employs TRBV2 and TRBJ2-2, with a weak D call TRBD1 (6 bases). This CDR3 contains 15 residues. Germline CDR1 is SNHLY and CDR2 is FYNNEI. Trimming took 1 base from V and 0 from J, leaving 6 bases between them. CDR3 DNA: TGTGCCAGCAGTGAAGGGACAGCGAACACCGGGGAGCTGTTTTTT. Translated: CASSEGTANTGELFF.

This clone has a handful of counts. V is TRBV11-2 and J is TRBJ2-2; possible D gene TRBD2, 6 bases. V was clipped by 1 base and J by 2 bases, with 14 bases between them. CDR1 is SGHAT and CDR2 is FQNNGV in the germline V gene. The CDR3 is made up of 17 amino acids. CDR3 residues: CASSLVREETNTGELFF. The CDR3 DNA sequence: TGTGCCAGCAGCTTAGTGAGGGAGGAAACAAACACCGGGGAGCTGTTTTTT. Together with reference TRBV11-2 and TRBJ2-2, the CDR3 gives the full variable domain: EAGVAQSPRYKIIEKRQSVAFWCNPISGHATLYWYQQILGQGPKLLIQFQNNGVVDDSQLPKDRFSAERLKGVDSTLKIQPAKLEDSAVYLCASSLVREETNTGELFFGEGSRLTVL.

This clone came up a few times. The chain is built from TRBV7-9 and TRBJ2-5; D gene ambiguous. V was cut by 5 bases and J by 5 bases, with 21 bases left in between. Germline loops: CDR1 SEHNR, CDR2 FQNEAQ (reference sequence). CDR3 length equals 16 residues. The CDR3 nucleotides are TGTGCCAGCAGCACCCTCCCCCTCAGTGGCAGGGAGACCCAGTACTTC. Its protein is CASSTLPLSGRETQYF. Based on the CDR3 plus reference TRBV7-9 and TRBJ2-5, the full variable domain is DTGVSQNPRHKITKRGQNVTFRCDPISEHNRLYWYRQTLGQGPEFLTYFQNEAQLEKSRLLSDRFSAERPKGSFSTLEIQRTEQGDSAMYLCASSTLPLSGRETQYFGPGTRLLVL.

This clone has a handful of counts. V gene TRBV6-6 combines with J gene TRBJ2-5; the D is unclear. CDR1 and CDR2 (germline): MNHNY, SVGAGI (reference sequence). The CDR3 runs to 13 residues. The V end was cut by 4 bases, the J end by 2 bases, with 8 bases between. The CDR3 protein is CASSFQPQETQYF. The CDR3 DNA is TGTGCCAGCAGTTTTCAACCTCAAGAGACCCAGTACTTC.